Each of the 28 T cell receptor beta chains below was sequenced from the same sample in a study of response to subunit inactivated influenza vaccine. TCRdb re-called the RT-PCR reads through MiXCR, storing one row per CDR3 protein. The table shows 300,000 to 350,000 distinct CDR3 sequences, with about a fifth occurring only once. Sequences were derived from PBMCs from blood, sampled about 20 months after vaccination. These receptors were obtained from a man in his fifties or sixties who received an inactivated influenza vaccine.

J is TRBJ1-3 and V is TRBV20-1, with 8 bases identical to TRBD1. The V and J ends lost 2 bases and 0 bases, in that order; junction bases with no gene match: 9. Germline V gene data show CDR1 as DFQATT and CDR2 as SNEGSKA (reference sequence). The CDR3 covers 17 residues. The CDR3 reads CSARFFGQGDSGNTIYF. For the CDR3, the DNA is TGCAGTGCTAGATTTTTCGGACAGGGAGACTCTGGAAACACCATATATTTT.

This clonotype was seen more than once but under ten times. The gene calls are TRBV4-3 and TRBJ2-1, with no clear D. V was trimmed by 3 bases and J by 7 bases, leaving 13 bases between them. The CDR3 is made up of 14 amino acids. Germline V gene data show CDR1 as LGHNA and CDR2 as YSLEER. This CDR3 is CASSQSAGENEQFF. The CDR3 coding sequence is TGCGCCAGCAGCCAGTCAGCAGGCGAAAATGAGCAGTTCTTC.

This clonotype was seen more than once but under ten times. V is TRBV7-9 and J is TRBJ2-5; 7 bases are a match to TRBD1. Germline CDR1 is SEHNR and CDR2 is FQNEAQ (reference sequence). There are 16 residues in the CDR3. V lost 3 bases, J lost 5 bases, and 12 bases stayed unmatched. CDR3 in amino acids: CASSLGTDPPQETQYF. For the CDR3, the DNA is TGTGCCAGCAGCTTGGGGACAGATCCCCCCCAGGAGACCCAGTACTTC.

This chain's CDR3 is CASSPSGGTLYGYTF. The CDR3 DNA is TGTGCCAGCAGCCCCAGTGGAGGTACCCTCTATGGCTACACCTTC. V gene TRBV7-9 combines with J gene TRBJ1-2; D ambiguous. Per the germline V gene, CDR1 is SEHNR and CDR2 is FQNEAQ (reference sequence). The CDR3 runs 15 residues. Between the trimmed V and J ends, which lost 5 bases and 4 bases, there was a span of 17 bases. Drawing the rest from reference TRBV7-9 and TRBJ1-2, the complete variable domain is DTGVSQNPRHKITKRGQNVTFRCDPISEHNRLYWYRQTLGQGPEFLTYFQNEAQLEKSRLLSDRFSAERPKGSFSTLEIQRTEQGDSAMYLCASSPSGGTLYGYTFGSGTRLTVV.

This clonotype has just a few counts. The CDR3 bases are TGTGCCAGCAGCAGGGTGGGCAATGAGCAGTTCTTC. Protein: CASSRVGNEQFF. The chain combines TRBV2 with TRBJ2-1, with D possibly TRBD1 on 5 matching bases. The germline gives CDR1 SNHLY, CDR2 FYNNEI. The CDR3 runs to 12 residues. The ends were cut back, 6 bases at V and 6 bases at J, with 9 bases in the middle.

The V call is TRBV2, the J call TRBJ1-5; no definite D call. CDR1 is SNHLY and CDR2 is FYNNEI in the germline V gene. This CDR3 region has 13 residues. The V end lost 4 bases, the J end lost 7 bases, and 11 bases lay between the germline ends. Here the CDR3 reads CASSGGEGQPQHF. CDR3 DNA sequence: TGTGCCAGCAGTGGAGGCGAAGGGCAGCCCCAGCATTTT.

The chain has TRBV19 and TRBJ1-5; 9 bases agree with TRBD1. V was clipped by 3 bases and J by 4 bases; unmatched bases: 4. Germline lookup yields CDR1 LNHDA and CDR2 SQIVND (reference sequence). The CDR3 spans 15 residues. CDR3 nucleotides: TGTGCCAGTAGTATTTGGGACAGGGCAAATCAGCCCCAGCATTTT. Amino acid sequence: CASSIWDRANQPQHF.

The genes are TRBV2 and TRBJ1-6, with D unresolved. The V gene's germline CDR1 is SNHLY and CDR2 FYNNEI. This CDR3 has 13 amino acids. The germline V and J ends were trimmed by 9 bases and 9 bases, with 15 bases remaining between them. The CDR3 loop reads CASTVEVGSPLHF. For the CDR3, the DNA is TGTGCCAGTACCGTGGAAGTGGGTTCACCCCTCCACTTT.

This chain joins TRBV27 and TRBJ1-4; D is undetermined. CDR1 and CDR2 from the germline V gene are MNHEY and SMNVEV (reference sequence). CDR3 length: 15 amino acids. V was trimmed by 0 bases and J by 0 bases, leaving 5 bases between them. The CDR3 sequence is CASSLSRATNEKLFF. For the CDR3, the DNA is TGTGCCAGCAGTTTATCTCGGGCAACTAATGAAAAACTGTTTTTT.

The V and J genes are TRBV5-1 and TRBJ2-5; 14 positions agree with TRBD2. Germline V gene data show CDR1 as SGHRS and CDR2 as YFSETQ. The CDR3 totals 16 residues. J lost 5 bases, V lost 4 bases, and 7 bases had no gene match. This CDR3 is CASSEGLAGGRETQYF. In nucleotides, the CDR3 is TGCGCCAGCAGCGAAGGACTAGCGGGGGGACGGGAGACCCAGTACTTC.

This clonotype showed up just a few times. This rearrangement joins TRBV28 to TRBJ2-3; D may correspond to TRBD1 or TRBD2 (5 bases each). The V and J ends lost 6 bases and 0 bases respectively, with 16 bases between them. CDR3 length equals 16 residues. Germline CDR1 is MDHEN and CDR2 is SYDVKM. The CDR3 nucleotides read TGTGCCAGCAGACCCCGTTTGGGGGAGAGCACAGATACGCAGTATTTT. It specifies CASRPRLGESTDTQYF.

This clonotype was seen repeatedly, ten times or more. The V and J genes are TRBV6-5 and TRBJ1-1, with a weak D call TRBD1 (5 bases). V was clipped by 2 bases and J by 3 bases, with 10 bases between them. Looked up from germline, CDR1 is MNHEY and CDR2 is SVGAGI. The CDR3 totals 14 residues. The CDR3 spells CASSYVGGDTEAFF. As DNA, the CDR3 is TGTGCCAGCAGTTACGTGGGGGGAGACACTGAAGCTTTCTTT.

This clonotype was counted a few times. DNA for the CDR3: TGTGCCAGCAGCTTACTTCGCAATCAGCCCCAGCATTTT. Its protein is CASSLLRNQPQHF. The rearrangement uses TRBV7-8 and TRBJ1-5; D gene uncertain. From germline, CDR1 is SGHVS and CDR2 FQNEAQ. This CDR3 spans 13 amino acids. Trimming took off 2 bases at V and 2 bases at J, with 4 bases between the two ends.

This clonotype was seen a few times. The genes are TRBV7-8 and TRBJ1-2, with 9 bases lining up with TRBD1. The CDR3 extends over 15 amino acids. Germline V gene sequence: CDR1 SGHVS, CDR2 FQNEAQ. The trim removed 5 bases at V and 8 bases at J, leaving 12 bases unmatched. The CDR3 nucleotides read TGTGCCAGCAGCCTCCTGGGACAGGGAAGAGGGGGCTACACCTTC. Translation gives CASSLLGQGRGGYTF.

This clonotype was counted only a few times. The chain links TRBV20-1 to TRBJ2-5, with D possibly being TRBD1 (6 bases). Germline-derived CDR1 and CDR2 are DFQATT and SNEGSKA (reference sequence). This CDR3 is 13 amino acids long. V gave up 4 bases and J gave up 1 base, with 10 bases separating them. The CDR3 loop reads CSATRTAQETQYF. CDR3 sequence (DNA): TGCAGTGCTACCAGGACAGCCCAAGAGACCCAGTACTTC.

Ten or more counts support this clonotype. This sequence joins TRBV5-8 and TRBJ1-1; D is unclear. The CDR3 totals 15 residues. Trimming took off 4 bases at V and 4 bases at J, with 17 bases between the two ends. The germline V gene encodes CDR1 SGHTS and CDR2 YDEGEE. The CDR3 nucleotides read TGTGCCAGCAGCCACACCTTATATGGGAGCACTGAAGCTTTCTTT. It encodes CASSHTLYGSTEAFF.

V and J are TRBV10-3 and TRBJ1-6, with TRBD1 as a possible D gene (6 bases). In germline, CDR1 is ENHRY, CDR2 SYGVKD. The CDR3 length is 13 residues. V shed 5 bases and J shed 8 bases, with 10 bases lying between them. This CDR3 is CAISTGFDSPLHF. The CDR3 DNA reads as TGTGCCATCAGTACAGGGTTCGATTCACCCCTCCACTTT.

There are a few counts of this clonotype. Written as DNA, the CDR3 is TGTGCCAGCAGCACCCGGACAGGGCAGGGCTATGGCTACACCTTC. Translating it yields CASSTRTGQGYGYTF. This chain uses TRBV7-9 with TRBJ1-2; 8 nucleotides align to TRBD1. This CDR3 has 15 residues. Trimming cost V 5 bases and J 4 bases; bases outside gene matches: 9. CDR1 SEHNR and CDR2 FQNEAQ come from the germline V gene (reference sequence).

This sequence joins TRBV7-9 and TRBJ1-6, with D possibly matching TRBD1 (6 bases). Trimming pared 5 bases from V and 0 bases from J, leaving 14 bases between. This CDR3 spans 17 amino acids. Germline V gene data show CDR1 as SEHNR and CDR2 as FQNEAQ (reference sequence). The CDR3 DNA reads as TGTGCCAGCAGCACCGGGACAACTAGCTCCTATAATTCACCCCTCCACTTT. Protein sequence: CASSTGTTSSYNSPLHF.

The V and J genes are TRBV18 and TRBJ2-7; D remains unclear. With 1 base removed from V and 1 base from J, the gap between germline ends came to 2 bases. This CDR3 spans 12 amino acids. From germline, CDR1 is KGHSH and CDR2 LQKENI. CDR3 sequence: CASSPQSYEQYF. CDR3 sequence (DNA): TGTGCCAGCTCACCACAGTCCTACGAGCAGTACTTC.

This sequence joins TRBV4-3 and TRBJ2-5; a weak D match, TRBD2 (6 bases). Trimming cost V 1 base and J 4 bases, with 16 bases left between them. Germline CDR1 LGHNA, CDR2 YSLEER. The CDR3 extends over 16 amino acids. CDR3 amino acids: CASSQGGGAKGETQYF. CDR3 DNA sequence: TGCGCCAGCAGCCAAGGCGGCGGGGCCAAGGGAGAGACCCAGTACTTC.

This clonotype was picked up a small number of times. This chain uses TRBV6-5 with TRBJ2-7; 10 bases align to TRBD2. With V trimmed by 2 bases and J by 7 bases, 8 bases remained unmatched. Per germline, CDR1 MNHEY and CDR2 SVGAGI. The CDR3 length is 15 residues. The CDR3, as DNA: TGTGCCAGCAGTTACCTGGCTAGCGGGAGAGGAGAGCAGTACTTC. It encodes CASSYLASGRGEQYF.

The CDR3 DNA reads TGTGCCAGCAGCTTCCTAGGGTATAGCACAGATACGCAGTATTTT. Translating gives CASSFLGYSTDTQYF. The rearrangement uses TRBV5-5 and TRBJ2-3, with D hard to call. Trimming shortened V by 2 bases and J by 0 bases, and 10 bases separated the two germline ends. Germline V gene lookup returns CDR1 SGHKS and CDR2 YYEKEE (reference sequence). CDR3 size: 15 residues.

This rearrangement joins TRBV6-5 to TRBJ2-3, with D unresolved. CDR3 length: 11 residues. Germline V gene sequence: CDR1 MNHEY, CDR2 SVGAGI. In nucleotides, the CDR3 is TGTGTCTCAGTTAGCACAGATACGCAGTATTTT. It encodes CVSVSTDTQYF.

The chain recombines TRBV18 with TRBJ2-7; 8 bases match TRBD1. Germline CDR1 and CDR2: KGHSH and LQKENI. The V segment lost 6 bases and the J segment 3 bases; nucleotides outside the gene matches: 10. This CDR3 is built from 15 residues. For the CDR3, the DNA is TGTGCCAGCTCCCCCGGGACAGGTGTAAACTACGAGCAGTACTTC. Protein: CASSPGTGVNYEQYF.

This chain uses TRBV28 with TRBJ1-6, with D perhaps TRBD1 (6 bases). Per germline, CDR1 MDHEN and CDR2 SYDVKM. The CDR3 consists of 15 residues. Trimming took off 3 bases at V and 5 bases at J, with 11 bases between the two ends. This chain's CDR3 is CASSFGGVNNSPLHF. The CDR3 DNA reads as TGTGCCAGCAGTTTTGGGGGCGTTAATAATTCACCCCTCCACTTT. The variable domain in full, with the rest retrieved from reference TRBV28 and TRBJ1-6, is DVKVTQSSRYLVKRTGEKVFLECVQDMDHENMFWYRQDPGLGLRLIYFSYDVKMKEKGDIPEGYSVSREKKERFSLILESASTNQTSMYLCASSFGGVNNSPLHFGNGTRLTVT.

J is TRBJ2-7 and V is TRBV6-2 or TRBV6-3; D possibly corresponds to TRBD2 (6 bases). The CDR3 has 14 amino acids. Per the germline V gene, CDR1 is MNHEY and CDR2 is SVGEGT. Trimming cost V 6 bases and J 0 bases, with 12 bases left between them. The CDR3 nucleotides read TGTGCCAGCAGCCGCGGGACGGCCTCCTACGAGCAGTACTTC. It encodes CASSRGTASYEQYF.

This clonotype has only a few counts. J is TRBJ1-2 and V is TRBV29-1, with a possible D match to TRBD1 (5 bases). The CDR3 contains 13 residues. V lost 6 bases and J lost 2, with 13 bases in between. CDR1 is SQVTM and CDR2 is ANQGSEA in the germline V gene. CDR3: CSVPGTANYGYTF. DNA for the CDR3: TGCAGCGTCCCCGGGACTGCCAACTATGGCTACACCTTC. The whole variable domain, remainder taken from reference TRBV29-1 and TRBJ1-2, is SAVISQKPSRDICQRGTSLTIQCQVDSQVTMMFWYRQQPGQSLTLIATANQGSEATYESGFVIDKFPISRPNLTFSTLTVSNMSPEDSSIYLCSVPGTANYGYTFGSGTRLTVV.